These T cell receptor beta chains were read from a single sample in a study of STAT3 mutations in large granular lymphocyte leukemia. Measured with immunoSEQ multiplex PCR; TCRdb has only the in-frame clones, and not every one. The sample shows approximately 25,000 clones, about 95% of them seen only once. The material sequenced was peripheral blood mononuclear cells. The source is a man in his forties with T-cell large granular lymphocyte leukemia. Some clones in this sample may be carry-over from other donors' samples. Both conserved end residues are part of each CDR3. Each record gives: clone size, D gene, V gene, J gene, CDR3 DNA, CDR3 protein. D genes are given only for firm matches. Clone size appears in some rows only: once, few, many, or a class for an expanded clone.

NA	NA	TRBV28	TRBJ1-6	TGTGCCAGTATCAGAGGTTTTAATTCACCCCTCCACTTT	CASIRGFNSPLHF
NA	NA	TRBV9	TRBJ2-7	TGTGCCAGCAGCGTAGCCCCCACCTACGAGCAGTACTTC	CASSVAPTYEQYF
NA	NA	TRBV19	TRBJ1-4	TGTGCCAGTAGTGGCTCTAGTCGAAAACTGTTTTTT	CASSGSSRKLFF
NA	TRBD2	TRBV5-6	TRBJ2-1	TGTGCCAGCAGCTTAGCGGGGAGCGGTAATGAGCAGTTCTTC	CASSLAGSGNEQFF
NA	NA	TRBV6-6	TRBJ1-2	TGTGCCAGCATCGGGACATCTAACTATGGCTACACCTTC	CASIGTSNYGYTF
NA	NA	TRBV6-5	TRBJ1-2	TGTGCCAGCAGCCCTGGGGGGGCTAGGTATGGCTACACCTTC	CASSPGGARYGYTF
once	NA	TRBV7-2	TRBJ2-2	TGTGCCAGCAGCAAAGCAGGGGTTTTGGGCACCGGGGAGCTGTTTTTT	CASSKAGVLGTGELFF
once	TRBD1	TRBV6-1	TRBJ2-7	TGTGCCAGCTCAATAACCACAGGGGAGTCCTACGAGCAGTACTTC	CASSITTGESYEQYF
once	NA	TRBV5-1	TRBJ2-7	TGCGCCAGCAGCTTGGGCAGGACCTCCTACGAGCAGTACTTC	CASSLGRTSYEQYF
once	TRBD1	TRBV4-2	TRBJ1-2	TGTGCCAGCAGCCAAGAAGAGGGGGCGGGCTATGGCTACACCTTC	CASSQEEGAGYGYTF
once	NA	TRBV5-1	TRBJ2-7	TGCGCCAGCAGCCCCTGGACGGGCTCCTACGAGCAGTACTTC	CASSPWTGSYEQYF
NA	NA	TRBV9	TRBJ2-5	TGTGCCAGCAGCGTAGGTAGCCTAGAGACCCAGTACTTC	CASSVGSLETQYF
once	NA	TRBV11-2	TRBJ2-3	TGTGCCAGCAGGTTACTGAGCCTCTCGACGGATACGCAGTATTTT	CASRLLSLSTDTQYF
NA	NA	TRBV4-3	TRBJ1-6	TGCGCCAGCAGCTTTTCGGGGGATTCACCCCTCCACTTT	CASSFSGDSPLHF
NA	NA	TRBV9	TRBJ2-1	TGTGCCAGCAGCGTAGGTTTGCCCCTCAATGAGCAGTTCTTC	CASSVGLPLNEQFF
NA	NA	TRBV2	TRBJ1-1	TGTGCCAGCAGTCCCAACACTGAAGCTTTCTTT	CASSPNTEAFF
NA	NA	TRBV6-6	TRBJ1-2	TGTGCCAGCACGGGCTACGAGGGGAGCTATGGCTACACCTTC	CASTGYEGSYGYTF
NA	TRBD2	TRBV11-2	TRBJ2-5	TGTGCCAGCAGCTTGCCCCCCCTCTCCACTAGCGAAACCCAGTACTTC	CASSLPPLSTSETQYF
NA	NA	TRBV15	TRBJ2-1	TGTGCCACCAGCAGAGAAAATGAGCAGTTCTTC	CATSRENEQFF
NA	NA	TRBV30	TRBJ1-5	TGTGCCTGGAGTCCTGGGGGGAATAGCAATCAGCCCCAGCATTTT	CAWSPGGNSNQPQHF
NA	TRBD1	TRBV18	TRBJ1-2	TGTGCCAGCTCACCACGCGGACGCACAGGGGACGACTATGGCTACACCTTC	CASSPRGRTGDDYGYTF
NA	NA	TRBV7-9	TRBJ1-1	TGTGCCAGCATCCGAAACACTGAAGCTTTCTTT	CASIRNTEAFF
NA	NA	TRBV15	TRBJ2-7	TGTGCCACCAGCAGAGATATTCCAGGATACTACGAGCAGTACTTC	CATSRDIPGYYEQYF
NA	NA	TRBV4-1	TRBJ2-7	TGCGCCAGCAGCCAAAATGCTTACGGCAGCTCCTACGAGCAGTACTTC	CASSQNAYGSSYEQYF
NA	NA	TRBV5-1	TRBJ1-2	TGCGCCAGCGCCGCCGGGACCCAGGCGGGCTACACCTTC	CASAAGTQAGYTF
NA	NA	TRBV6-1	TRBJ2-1	TGTGCCAGCAGTGGGATTGGAGGCTCCTACAATGAGCAGTTCTTC	CASSGIGGSYNEQFF
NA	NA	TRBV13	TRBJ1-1	TGTGCCAGCAGCCCCCGGAGAACTGAAGCTTTCTTT	CASSPRRTEAFF
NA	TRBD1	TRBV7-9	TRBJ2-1	TGTGCCAGCAGCTCCAGACAGGGGGCTGGAAACAATGAGCAGTTCTTC	CASSSRQGAGNNEQFF
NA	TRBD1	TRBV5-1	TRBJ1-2	TGCGCCAGCAGCACGGGACAGGGGGAGGGCTACACCTTC	CASSTGQGEGYTF
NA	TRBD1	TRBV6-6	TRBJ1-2	TGTGCCAGCAGTCGCCGGGACAGGGGTCGAAACTATGGCTACACCTTC	CASSRRDRGRNYGYTF
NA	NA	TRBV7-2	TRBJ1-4	TGTGCCAGCAGCTTAGGGGGACCCGCGGCAGGAAAACTGTTTTTT	CASSLGGPAAGKLFF
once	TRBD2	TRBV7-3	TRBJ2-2	TGTGCCAGCAGCTTGGGACTAGGGAACACCGGGGAGCTGTTTTTT	CASSLGLGNTGELFF
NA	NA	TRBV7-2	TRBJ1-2	TGTGCCAGCAGCTTAGACAGAGCCTATGGCTACACCTTC	CASSLDRAYGYTF
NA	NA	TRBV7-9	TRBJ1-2	TGTGCCAGCAGCTTAGTAGCGGCAGCACCTAACTATGGCTACACCTTC	CASSLVAAAPNYGYTF
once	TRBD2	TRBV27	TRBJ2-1	TGTGCCAGCAGTCTACAGCGGGGGCAAAGGAATGAGCAGTTCTTC	CASSLQRGQRNEQFF
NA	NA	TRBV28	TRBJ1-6	TGTGCCAGCAGTCCCGCAGGGCGCGATAATTCACCCCTCCACTTT	CASSPAGRDNSPLHF
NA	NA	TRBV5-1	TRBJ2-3	TGCGCCAGCAGGGAAGTCCGTACCTCGGGAGATACGCAGTATTTT	CASREVRTSGDTQYF
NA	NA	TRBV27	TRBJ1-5	TGTGCCAGCAGTCCCAGTGGGTGGGATAGCAATCAGCCCCAGCATTTT	CASSPSGWDSNQPQHF
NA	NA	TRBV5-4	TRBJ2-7	TGTGCCAGCAGCCTAGGGACAACCTCGTTCTCCTACGAGCAGTACTTC	CASSLGTTSFSYEQYF
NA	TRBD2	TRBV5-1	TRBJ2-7	TGCGCCAGCGGGCCCCCCGGGGTGGGGAGGGACGAGCAGTACTTC	CASGPPGVGRDEQYF
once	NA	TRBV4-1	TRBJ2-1	TGCGCCAGCAGCCAAGAGGTACACTACAATGAGCAGTTCTTC	CASSQEVHYNEQFF
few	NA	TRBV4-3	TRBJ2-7	TGCGCCAGCAGCCAAGACCGGGGCCCCTACGAGCAGTACTTC	CASSQDRGPYEQYF